The clone carrying this T cell receptor beta chain was observed at least ten times. Its antigen is not identified. The sample belongs to a study of CD8 T cells in ankylosing spondylitis. Study outcomes and limitations: It was reported that disease-linked clones were significantly enriched in matched ankylosing spondylitis synovial fluid.

TCRdb redid the calling of the 5' RACE reads with MiXCR, one entry per CDR3 protein. The sample shows about 240,000 distinct CDR3 sequences, 20% to 30% of them seen only once. Trimming pared 6 bases from V and 5 bases from J, leaving 13 bases between. This CDR3 comprises 12 residues. Germline values: CDR1 DFQATT, CDR2 SNEGSKA (reference sequence). Material for sequencing was blood, either unsorted or a sorted T cell fraction (not recorded which). The TCR was taken from a male donor with ankylosing spondylitis or in good health (not recorded which). V gene TRBV20-1 combines with J gene TRBJ2-5; perhaps TRBD2 as D (6 bases). The CDR3 is CSAPTSGETQYF. CDR3 in DNA: TGCAGTGCCCCGACTAGTGGGGAGACCCAGTACTTC.